This T cell receptor beta chain was sequenced for a study of blood T cell repertoires in COVID-19. Study at large: Some COVID-19 samples were acute and others convalescent; all came from the United States, Italy and Spain. Sample material is recorded as cDNA or gDNA derived from T cells, B-cell-depleted T cells, or PBMCs.

This CDR3 is 15 amino acids long. Trimming took 1 base from V and 4 from J, leaving 13 bases between them. Germline lookup yields CDR1 SNHLY and CDR2 FYNNEI. In the authors' methods: Reference gene primers were amplified, and this amplification served to estimate nucleated cell counts. The assay was immunoSEQ multiplex PCR, and TCRdb's table has in-frame clones only and misses some. That table is the source of V, J and clone size, and D and trimming were worked out from the DNA. The table shows 55,000 to 75,000 clones, with approximately 84% occurring only once. Seattle's cohort entered during active infection and was followed longitudinally.

Sequenced material: peripheral blood. This TCR derives from a man aged 60 to 69 with COVID-19, enrolled during active disease. This sequence joins TRBV2 and TRBJ1-2; D may be TRBD1 (6 bases). The CDR3 region is CASSEGTAGVYGYTF. CDR3 in DNA: TGTGCCAGCAGTGAAGGGACAGCAGGGGTCTATGGCTACACCTTC.